Below are 30 T cell receptor beta chains sequenced from a single sample in a study of regulatory T cells in long-lasting Graves disease. To make TCR beta libraries, researchers used iRepertoire HTBI primers and Arm-PCR of CDR3 regions. TCRdb analysed the multiplex PCR reads with MiXCR anew, one entry per CDR3 protein. Of about 460,000 distinct CDR3 sequences listed, roughly 15% are singletons. Time point: newly diagnosed GD, antithyroid drugs for less than 3 months. RNA isolated from PBMCs was used to make the TCR library. These data also formed part of another study, on T cells in Graves' hyperthyroidism and ophthalmopathy.

The sample was peripheral blood mononuclear cells (PBMCs), taken at new diagnosis, from a patient treated with antithyroid drugs. Receptor source: a woman between 50 and 59 years old with Graves disease.

The V and J genes are TRBV11-2 and TRBJ2-7, with 7 bases identical to TRBD2. The CDR3 sequence is 18 residues long. The V gene's germline CDR1 is SGHAT and CDR2 FQNNGV. The V gene end was trimmed by 5 bases and the J gene end by 4 bases; junction bases not matched to a gene: 20. The CDR3 coding sequence is TGTGCCAGCAGCCATCCTAACACTGGGGGGGTCACCTTTTACGAGCAGTACTTC. The encoded protein is CASSHPNTGGVTFYEQYF.

This clonotype was seen ten or more times. This chain uses TRBV12-3 or TRBV12-4 with TRBJ2-7, with a possible D match to TRBD2 (5 bases). The CDR3 runs 14 residues. Trimming cost V 1 base and J 3 bases, with 10 bases left between them. The CDR3 region is CASSLGLALYEQYF. The CDR3 coding sequence is TGTGCCAGCAGTTTAGGCCTAGCCCTCTACGAGCAGTACTTC.

With respect to this clonotype: Since a much larger clone is just one base distant, this may be a read error. V and J are TRBV2 and TRBJ2-7; 12 bases match TRBD1. Germline CDR1 reads SNHLY; CDR2 reads FYNNEI. CDR3 length equals 15 residues. CDR3 protein: CAGSHGTGGQDEQYF. The DNA for the CDR3 is TGTGCCGGCAGTCACGGGACAGGGGGCCAGGACGAGCAGTACTTC.

The sample holds many counts of this clonotype. The chain is built from TRBV11-2 and TRBJ1-1; D is ambiguous. Germline assignment: CDR1 SGHAT and CDR2 FQNNGV. Trimming took 2 bases from V and 1 from J, leaving 17 bases between them. This CDR3 contains 17 residues. CDR3 coding DNA: TGTGCCAGCAGCTTAATTAGATCGGCCCAGCCGAACACTGAAGCTTTCTTT. This encodes CASSLIRSAQPNTEAFF.

This clonotype was seen repeatedly, ten times or more. This chain links TRBV2 with TRBJ2-2; D is undetermined. The V end was cut by 6 bases, the J end by 8 bases, with 16 bases between. Germline assignment: CDR1 SNHLY and CDR2 FYNNEI. The CDR3 spans 14 residues. The CDR3 DNA sequence: TGTGCCAGCAGAGATGGTAACCCTACTGGGGAGCTGTTTTTT. This translates into CASRDGNPTGELFF.

This clonotype occurred many times. V and J are TRBV2 and TRBJ2-7, with D uncertain. Trimming removed 3 bases at V and 1 base at J, with 13 bases between. Germline CDR1 reads SNHLY; CDR2 reads FYNNEI. The CDR3 has 15 residues. The CDR3 DNA is TGTGCCAGCAGTGACCCAGAGCTTCTATCCTACGAGCAGTACTTC. Translation gives CASSDPELLSYEQYF.

This clonotype showed up just a few times. The V and J genes are TRBV9 and TRBJ2-7; perhaps TRBD2 as D (6 bases). The CDR3 is made up of 16 amino acids. V shed 0 bases and J shed 5 bases, with 18 bases lying between them. Germline V gives CDR1 SGDLS, CDR2 YYNGEE. CDR3 sequence reads: CASSVDGGGKVDEQYF. CDR3 sequence (DNA): TGTGCCAGCAGCGTAGACGGGGGAGGTAAGGTTGACGAGCAGTACTTC.

The sample holds many counts of this clonotype. The rearrangement joins TRBV29-1 to TRBJ2-3; 9 bases map to TRBD1. The length of the CDR3 is 14 residues. V gave up 5 bases and J gave up 3 bases; unmatched junction bases: 6. Germline V gene sequence: CDR1 SQVTM, CDR2 ANQGSEA. The CDR3 loop reads CSVTGGSTTDTQYF. DNA for the CDR3: TGCAGCGTTACAGGGGGCTCTACTACAGATACGCAGTATTTT.

This clonotype appeared many times. The J gene is TRBJ2-7, the V gene TRBV30; D might be TRBD2 (5 bases). Trimming left V 1 base short and J 0 bases short, with 10 bases between. From germline, CDR1 is GTSNPN and CDR2 SVGIG (reference sequence). CDR3 length: 14 residues. CDR3 sequence (DNA): TGTGCCTGGAGTGGGACTGACCGCTCCTACGAGCAGTACTTC. Translation: CAWSGTDRSYEQYF. The full variable domain, its missing parts supplied by reference TRBV30 and TRBJ2-7, is SQTIHQWPATLVQPVGSPLSLECTVEGTSNPNLYWYRQAAGRGLQLLFYSVGIGQISSEVPQNLSASRPQDRQFILSSKKLLLSDSGFYLCAWSGTDRSYEQYFGPGTRLTVT.

This clonotype came up many times. The V and J genes are TRBV28 and TRBJ2-4; 8 bases map to TRBD1. CDR3 length equals 19 residues. CDR1 is MDHEN and CDR2 is SYDVKM in the germline V gene. V was pared by 5 bases and J by 0 bases, with 15 bases of the junction left unmatched. The CDR3 loop is CASSIPDRGGRLAKNIQYF. The CDR3 bases are TGTGCCAGCAGTATTCCCGACAGGGGCGGGCGTCTAGCCAAAAACATTCAGTACTTC.

There are many counts of this clonotype. This chain connects TRBV11-2 to TRBJ2-5; 13 bases are a match to TRBD2. The CDR3 is 16 amino acids. The germline gives CDR1 SGHAT, CDR2 FQNNGV. The ends lost 3 bases at V and 4 bases at J; junction bases unmatched: 5. The CDR3 is CASSFVTSGGAETQYF. CDR3 nucleotides: TGTGCCAGCAGCTTCGTCACTAGCGGGGGGGCAGAGACCCAGTACTTC.

This clonotype was detected many times. The chain employs TRBV6-2 or TRBV6-3 and TRBJ2-3, with TRBD1 matching over 10 bases. The V segment lost 5 bases and the J segment 8 bases; nucleotides outside the gene matches: 10. The CDR3 loop spans 15 amino acids. Germline V CDR1 and CDR2: MNHEY, SVGEGT. The CDR3: CASSDWTGGQGTQYF. Written as DNA, the CDR3 is TGTGCCAGCAGTGACTGGACAGGGGGTCAAGGTACGCAGTATTTT.

This clonotype was observed a few times. The chain uses TRBV29-1 and TRBJ1-1; D unclear. Between the trimmed V and J ends, which lost 5 bases and 1 base, there was a span of 14 bases. The CDR3 runs 14 residues. CDR1 and CDR2 from the germline V gene are SQVTM and ANQGSEA. DNA of the CDR3: TGCAGCGTTTTGGTGAGCGATCCGAACACTGAAGCTTTCTTT. Translation: CSVLVSDPNTEAFF.

This clonotype was picked up many times. The chain is built from TRBV11-2 and TRBJ2-1; 13 nucleotides agree with TRBD2. CDR3 size: 14 residues. CDR1 SGHAT and CDR2 FQNNGV come from the germline V gene. The V gene end was trimmed by 6 bases and the J gene end by 7 bases; junction bases not matched to a gene: 3. CDR3 in amino acids: CASSTSGRVNEQFF. The CDR3, as DNA: TGTGCCAGCAGTACTAGCGGGAGGGTTAATGAGCAGTTCTTC.

This clonotype showed up many times. V and J are TRBV7-2 and TRBJ2-7; 7 bases map to TRBD2. The junction had 9 bases not matched to a gene; V was cut back by 0 bases and J by 1 base. CDR3 size: 17 residues. Germline CDR1 is SGHTA and CDR2 is FQGNSA. The CDR3 sequence is CASSLAGSGTFSYEQYF. The DNA for the CDR3 is TGTGCCAGCAGCTTAGCCGGGAGCGGGACGTTTTCCTACGAGCAGTACTTC. The full variable domain, its missing parts supplied by reference TRBV7-2 and TRBJ2-7, is GAGVSQSPSNKVTEKGKDVELRCDPISGHTALYWYRQSLGQGLEFLIYFQGNSAPDKSGLPSDRFSAERTGGSVSTLTIQRTQQEDSAVYLCASSLAGSGTFSYEQYFGPGTRLTVT.

The chain couples TRBV24-1 to TRBJ2-1, with TRBD2 matching 7 bases. The CDR3 contains 14 residues. Germline V gene lookup returns CDR1 KGHDR and CDR2 SFDVKD. The trim removed 4 bases at V and 8 bases at J, leaving 7 bases unmatched. The DNA of the CDR3 is TGTGCCACCAGTGAGGGAGGGGTCGGCCATGAGCAGTTCTTC. Protein sequence: CATSEGGVGHEQFF.

This clonotype was seen a handful of times. The genes are TRBV30 and TRBJ2-2, with no clear D. The CDR3 extends over 13 amino acids. The V and J ends lost 1 base and 4 bases respectively, with 7 bases between them. In germline, CDR1 is GTSNPN, CDR2 SVGIG (reference sequence). CDR3: CAWSGRLTGELFF. The DNA for the CDR3 is TGTGCCTGGAGTGGCCGTCTCACCGGGGAGCTGTTTTTT.

The CDR3 coding sequence is TGCGCCAGCAGCTTGGTGGGGATTGGAGAAAAACTGTTTTTT. It yields the protein CASSLVGIGEKLFF. The chain is built from TRBV5-1 and TRBJ1-4; D not certain. The CDR3 is 14 amino acids. Germline values: CDR1 SGHRS, CDR2 YFSETQ. V was trimmed by 0 bases and J by 8 bases, leaving 11 bases between them. The entire variable domain, with the rest obtained from reference TRBV5-1 and TRBJ1-4, is as follows: KAGVTQTPRYLIKTRGQQVTLSCSPISGHRSVSWYQQTPGQGLQFLFEYFSETQRNKGNFPGRFSGRQFSNSRSEMNVSTLELGDSALYLCASSLVGIGEKLFFGSGTQLSVL.

This clonotype was counted only a few times. Compared with germline, one end of the junction differs, possibly owing to a read error. The chain carries TRBV6-4 and TRBJ2-3; D remains ambiguous. This CDR3 region has 14 residues. CDR1 MRHNA and CDR2 SNTAGT come from the germline V gene. CDR3 bases: TGTGCCAGCAGTTACTCGACCACCACAGATACGCAGTATTTT. Translation: CASSYSTTTDTQYF.

Many counts were recorded for this clonotype. The V gene is TRBV14, the J gene TRBJ2-2; D is ambiguous. The CDR3 contains 15 residues. Germline assignment: CDR1 SGHDN and CDR2 FVKESK. The V end lost 0 bases, the J end lost 0 bases, and 5 bases lay between the germline ends. The CDR3 protein is CASSQDSSNTGELFF. The CDR3 nucleotides are TGTGCCAGCAGCCAAGACAGCTCGAACACCGGGGAGCTGTTTTTT.

This clonotype was seen at least ten times. The chain couples TRBV7-9 to TRBJ2-1, with TRBD2 matching over 8 bases. Trimming took 9 bases from V and 7 from J; bases not matched to a gene: 11. CDR3 length: 14 residues. Germline CDR1 is SEHNR and CDR2 is FQNEAQ (reference sequence). DNA for the CDR3: TGTGCCAGGCCGGGGGGGGGAGGAGAGAATGAGCAGTTCTTC. Translating gives CARPGGGGENEQFF.

A remark on this clonotype: This may stem from a read error, because a much larger clone lies one nucleotide away. This sequence joins TRBV2 and TRBJ2-7, with D unresolved. CDR3 size: 12 residues. CDR1 and CDR2 from the germline V gene are SNHLY and FYNNEI. The CDR3 loop reads CASSRTRYGQYF. The CDR3 bases are TGTGCCAGCAGTCGAACACGCTACGGGCAGTACTTC.

This clonotype was recorded a few times. J is TRBJ2-3 and V is TRBV30; 9 bases line up with TRBD2. The V segment lost 4 bases and the J segment 2 bases; nucleotides outside the gene matches: 7. Germline-derived CDR1 and CDR2 are GTSNPN and SVGIG (reference sequence). This CDR3 comprises 15 residues. The CDR3 nucleotides are TGTGCCTGGAATCAAGCGGGAGGTCCCACAGATACGCAGTATTTT. Protein sequence: CAWNQAGGPTDTQYF.

This clonotype turned up a few times. The V gene is TRBV20-1, the J gene TRBJ2-5; the match to TRBD2 covers 8 bases. V was pared by 5 bases and J by 1 base, with 18 bases of the junction left unmatched. Germline-derived CDR1 and CDR2 are DFQATT and SNEGSKA (reference sequence). The CDR3 runs to 18 residues. In DNA, the CDR3 is TGCAGTGCTGGACTGGGGACTATCGAGCGGGAGTCCCAAGAGACCCAGTACTTC. Its translation is CSAGLGTIERESQETQYF.

This clonotype was counted only a few times. V and J are TRBV27 and TRBJ2-6; D possibly uses TRBD1 or TRBD2 (6 bases each). V gave up 8 bases and J gave up 5 bases, with 13 bases separating them. The V gene's germline CDR1 is MNHEY and CDR2 SMNVEV (reference sequence). The CDR3 is 14 amino acids. The CDR3 spells CASRTGAWANVLTF. CDR3 bases: TGTGCCAGCCGTACGGGGGCCTGGGCCAACGTCCTGACTTTC.

This clonotype has only a few counts. The chain employs TRBV7-3 and TRBJ2-1, with TRBD1 matching over 11 bases. Germline-derived CDR1 and CDR2 are SGHTA and FQGTGA. The junction had 9 bases not matched to a gene; V was cut back by 5 bases and J by 9 bases. This CDR3 is built from 15 residues. The DNA of the CDR3 is TGTGCCAGCAGCCCCGGACAGGGGGCGGTAGGTGAGCAGTTCTTC. Translation: CASSPGQGAVGEQFF.

Concerning this clonotype: A much larger clone sits a single nucleotide away, making a read error possible. The chain links TRBV5-6 to TRBJ2-7; 7 bases are shared with TRBD2. The CDR3 is 16 residues long. The germline gives CDR1 SGHDT, CDR2 YYEEEE. V lost 1 base to trimming and J lost 7 bases; unmatched junction nucleotides: 14. Here the CDR3 reads CASSLYGRESYNEQYF. As DNA, the CDR3 is TGTGCCAGCAGCTTGTATGGGCGGGAGAGCTACAATGAGCAGTACTTC.

The V call is TRBV30, the J call TRBJ2-5; D perhaps matches TRBD2 (5 bases). The CDR3 is 13 amino acids. The germline V and J ends were trimmed by 5 bases and 5 bases, with 15 bases remaining between them. Germline loops: CDR1 GTSNPN, CDR2 SVGIG (reference sequence). CDR3 region: CAWGGRAHETQYF. The CDR3 DNA follows: TGTGCCTGGGGAGGAAGGGCCCATGAGACCCAGTACTTC.

This clonotype showed up many times. CDR3 amino acids: CSARLWRESTDTQYF. The CDR3 DNA is TGCAGTGCTAGATTATGGCGGGAGAGCACAGATACGCAGTATTTT. The chain carries TRBV20-1 and TRBJ2-3; TRBD2 matches 7 bases. Germline trimming cut 2 bases from V and 0 bases from J; bases unmatched to any gene: 5. CDR1 is DFQATT and CDR2 is SNEGSKA in the germline V gene (reference sequence). The CDR3 has 15 amino acids.

The chain has TRBV10-3 and TRBJ2-1; 7 nucleotides agree with TRBD2. V dropped 2 bases and J dropped 3; count of bases not matched to a gene: 7. This CDR3 is 16 amino acids long. Germline V gives CDR1 ENHRY, CDR2 SYGVKD. The CDR3 is CAISETRLAYYNEQFF. CDR3 nucleotide sequence: TGTGCCATCAGTGAGACAAGACTAGCTTACTACAATGAGCAGTTCTTC.